Listed here is a single TCR beta chain. Its antigen remains unidentified. Base qualities are missing; no much larger clone stands one base away. CDR1 and CDR2, looked up from the germline V gene (reference sequence), are GTSNPN and SVGIG. The CDR3 runs 16 amino acids, cysteine and phenylalanine included. Only CDR3 DNA remains: 48 bases, in frame from the first base. Trimming accounts for 4 bases at V and 4 bases at J, while the number of junction bases matched to no gene is 11. To sequence the TCRbeta CDR3 region, genomic DNA was isolated from the sorted cells. TCRbeta CDR3 regions were sequenced using the immunoSEQ Assay. What TCRdb holds here is the immuneACCESS table cut down to in-frame rearrangements. Part of the clones is not present; checked against another copy, under half of the missing clones reflect an unresolved V gene, and the others are unexplained. This sample lists about 120,000 clones; 75% to 90% were detected once. Around 0.53% of the sample comes from the top ten.

This entry belongs to a study of OX40 agonist ivuxolimab in advanced cancers. Background on the whole study: Ivuxolimab, which targeted the costimulatory receptor OX40 (CD134), was an agonistic, fully human IgG2 monoclonal antibody. Intravenous ivuxolimab was administered to patients every 2 weeks at six dose levels: 0.01, 0.1, 0.3, 1.5, 3 and 10 mg/kg. Among the approximately 54 dose-escalation patients, about 19 had hepatocellular carcinoma, 15 or so melanoma, 9 renal cell carcinoma and 9 head and neck cancer. In the dose-escalation cohort, 82.7% of patients were male, and the mean age was roughly 60 years, with a range of about 23 to 90. Prior anti-PD-1, anti-PD-L1 or anti-CTLA-4 therapy was permitted, and less than 45% of dose-escalation patients had received checkpoint inhibitors. Partial responses were achieved by three dose-escalation patients, of whom one had hepatocellular carcinoma and two had cutaneous melanoma. The purpose of peripheral TCRbeta sequencing was to test whether ivuxolimab changed TCR sequence diversity and led to clonal T-cell expansion. The paper reports the monotherapy dose-escalation portion (N of about 51 patients) of the phase I ivuxolimab trial. Broader findings and caveats from the paper: In the 0.1-3.0 mg/kg groups, partial responders had among the lowest normalized peripheral clonal expansion, particularly in CD8+ T cells. At doses from 0.1 to 3.0 mg/kg, clonal expansion was seen in both CD4+ and CD8+ blood T cells between baseline and week 6. After ivuxolimab, more expanded clones were found on average in CD8+ T cells than in CD4+ T cells. Low levels of normalized T-cell clonal expansion were also shown by some nonresponding patients. The antigen specificity of the clonally expanded peripheral T cells was not determined.

Patients with autoimmune disease history or receiving systemic immunosuppression were excluded from the trial. Peripheral blood for TCR sequencing was drawn from every dose cohort at baseline, at cycle 4 day 1 and at cycle 7 day 1. Samples were obtained from an open-label, multicenter, first-in-human phase I dose-escalation trial of ivuxolimab. Adults with locally advanced or metastatic melanoma, renal cell carcinoma, hepatocellular carcinoma or head and neck squamous cell carcinoma were enrolled in the trial. Before TCR sequencing, CD4+ T cells and CD8+ T cells from peripheral blood were sorted into separate populations.

This clonotype was sampled from an adult with an advanced solid tumor such as melanoma, head and neck, liver or kidney cancer. Here the sequenced sample was CD4+ or CD8+ T cells sorted from blood, taken in a trial of the OX40 agonist ivuxolimab. The V and J segments used are TRBV30 and TRBJ1-1; 11 central nucleotides agree with TRBD1. The sequenced DNA is TGTGCCTGGACCTCGCCGGGACAGGGGGGGCGCACTGAAGCTTTCTTT. It is translated as CAWTSPGQGGRTEAFF.